The TCR beta chain described here comes from a study of early T cells in non-severe SARS-CoV-2 infection. The ends lost 6 bases at V and 3 bases at J; junction bases unmatched: 8. The CDR3 spans 14 residues. CDR1 is SGHVS, CDR2 FQNEAQ, per germline. Attached unique molecular identifiers marked individual cDNA molecules. TCRdb passed the 5' RACE reads through MiXCR, listing each CDR3 protein once. This sample has about 84,000 distinct CDR3 sequences, with around 10% found just once. A few counts support this clonotype. The sequenced material came from whole blood. The chain employs TRBV7-8 and TRBJ2-7; 7 bases fit TRBD1. The sequence was obtained from an adult who was a healthcare worker with PCR-confirmed SARS-CoV-2 infection or an uninfected control (not recorded which). The CDR3 nucleotides are TGTGCCAGCAGTTTTCTCCGGGACAGCTACGAGCAGTACTTC. It is translated as CASSFLRDSYEQYF. The whole variable domain, remainder taken from reference TRBV7-8 and TRBJ2-7, is GAGVSQSPRYKVAKRGQDVALRCDPISGHVSLFWYQQALGQGPEFLTYFQNEAQLDKSGLPSDRFFAERPEGSVSTLKIQRTQQEDSAVYLCASSFLRDSYEQYFGPGTRLTVT.